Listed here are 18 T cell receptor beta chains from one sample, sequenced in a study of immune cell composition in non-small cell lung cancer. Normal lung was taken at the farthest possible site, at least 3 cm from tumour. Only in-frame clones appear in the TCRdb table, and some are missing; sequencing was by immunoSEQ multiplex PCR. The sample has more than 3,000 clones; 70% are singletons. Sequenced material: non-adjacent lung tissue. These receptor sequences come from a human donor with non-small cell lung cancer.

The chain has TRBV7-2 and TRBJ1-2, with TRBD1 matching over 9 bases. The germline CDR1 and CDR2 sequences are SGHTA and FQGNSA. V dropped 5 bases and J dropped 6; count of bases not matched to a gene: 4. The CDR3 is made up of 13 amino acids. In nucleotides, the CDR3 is TGTGCCAGCAGCACTGGACAGGGGAATGGCTACACCTTC. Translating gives CASSTGQGNGYTF.

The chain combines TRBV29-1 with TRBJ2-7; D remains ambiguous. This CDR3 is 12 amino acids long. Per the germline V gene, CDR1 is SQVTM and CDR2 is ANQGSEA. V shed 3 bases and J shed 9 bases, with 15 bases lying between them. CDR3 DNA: TGCAGCGTTGAGGAACGACGAGGCGGGCAGTACTTC. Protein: CSVEERRGGQYF.

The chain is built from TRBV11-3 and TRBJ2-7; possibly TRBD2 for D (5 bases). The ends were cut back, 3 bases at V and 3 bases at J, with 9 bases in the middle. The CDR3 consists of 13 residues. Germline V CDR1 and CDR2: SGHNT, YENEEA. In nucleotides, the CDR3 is TGTGCCAGCAGCTTGGGAGAGGGCTACGAGCAGTACTTC. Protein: CASSLGEGYEQYF. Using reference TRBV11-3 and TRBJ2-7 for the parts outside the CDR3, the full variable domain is EAGVVQSPRYKIIEKKQPVAFWCNPISGHNTLYWYLQNLGQGPELLIRYENEEAVDDSQLPKDRFSAERLKGVDSTLKIQPAELGDSAVYLCASSLGEGYEQYFGPGTRLTVT.

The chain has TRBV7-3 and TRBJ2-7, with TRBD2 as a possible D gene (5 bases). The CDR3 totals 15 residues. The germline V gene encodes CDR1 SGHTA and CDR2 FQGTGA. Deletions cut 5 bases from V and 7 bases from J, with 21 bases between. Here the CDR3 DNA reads TGTGCCAGCAGCCGGACTGGTTCATATAATGTGGAGCAGTACTTC. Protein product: CASSRTGSYNVEQYF.

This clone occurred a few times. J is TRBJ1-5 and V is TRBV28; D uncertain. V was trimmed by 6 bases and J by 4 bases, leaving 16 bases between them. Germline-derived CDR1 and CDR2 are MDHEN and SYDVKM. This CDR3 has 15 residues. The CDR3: CASSLPTLRNQPQHF. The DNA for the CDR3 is TGTGCCAGCAGCCTACCAACACTACGGAATCAGCCCCAGCATTTT.

CDR3 amino acids: CASSQVIAGGSYEQYF. The CDR3 nucleotides are TGCGCCAGCAGCCAAGTTATAGCGGGAGGCTCCTACGAGCAGTACTTC. This chain joins TRBV4-1 and TRBJ2-7; 10 nucleotides agree with TRBD2. CDR3 length: 16 amino acids. The trim removed 1 base at V and 0 bases at J, leaving 3 bases unmatched. Germline CDR1 is MGHRA and CDR2 is YSYEKL.

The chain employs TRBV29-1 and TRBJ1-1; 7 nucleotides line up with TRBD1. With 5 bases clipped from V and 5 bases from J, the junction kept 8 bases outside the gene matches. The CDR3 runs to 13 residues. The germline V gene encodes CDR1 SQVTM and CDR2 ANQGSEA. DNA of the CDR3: TGCAGCGTTAGGGCAACAGGGGTAACTGAAGCTTTCTTT. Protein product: CSVRATGVTEAFF.

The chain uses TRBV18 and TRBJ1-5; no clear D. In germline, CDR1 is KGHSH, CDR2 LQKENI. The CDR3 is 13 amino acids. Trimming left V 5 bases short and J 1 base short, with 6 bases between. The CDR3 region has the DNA TGTGCCAGCTCAGCCCAGAGCAATCAGCCCCAGCATTTT. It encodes CASSAQSNQPQHF.

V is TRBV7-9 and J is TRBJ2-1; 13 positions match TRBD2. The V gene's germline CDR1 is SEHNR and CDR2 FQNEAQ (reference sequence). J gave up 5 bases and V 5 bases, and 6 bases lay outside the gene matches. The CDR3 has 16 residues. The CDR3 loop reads CASSPKGTSGDNEQFF. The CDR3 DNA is TGTGCCAGCAGCCCAAAAGGGACTAGCGGGGACAATGAGCAGTTCTTC. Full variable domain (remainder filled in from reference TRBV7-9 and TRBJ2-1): DTGVSQNPRHKITKRGQNVTFRCDPISEHNRLYWYRQTLGQGPEFLTYFQNEAQLEKSRLLSDRFSAERPKGSFSTLEIQRTEQGDSAMYLCASSPKGTSGDNEQFFGPGTRLTVL.

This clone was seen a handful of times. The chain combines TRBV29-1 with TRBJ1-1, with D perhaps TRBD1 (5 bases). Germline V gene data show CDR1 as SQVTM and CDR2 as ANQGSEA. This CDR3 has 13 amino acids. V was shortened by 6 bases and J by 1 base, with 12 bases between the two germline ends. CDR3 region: CSVSNGGNTEAFF. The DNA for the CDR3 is TGCAGCGTCTCTAACGGGGGGAACACTGAAGCTTTCTTT.

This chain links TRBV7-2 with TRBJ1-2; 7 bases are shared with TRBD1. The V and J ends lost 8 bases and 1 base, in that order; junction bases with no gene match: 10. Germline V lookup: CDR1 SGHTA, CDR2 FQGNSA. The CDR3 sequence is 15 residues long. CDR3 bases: TGTGCCAGCGGTCAATCCGGGACAGATAACTATGGCTACACCTTC. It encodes CASGQSGTDNYGYTF.

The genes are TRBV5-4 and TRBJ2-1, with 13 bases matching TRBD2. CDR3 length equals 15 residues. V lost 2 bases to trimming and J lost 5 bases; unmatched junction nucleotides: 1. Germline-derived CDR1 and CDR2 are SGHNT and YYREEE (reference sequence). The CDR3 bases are TGTGCCAGCAGCTTACTAGCGGGGGGGCACAATGAGCAGTTCTTC. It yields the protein CASSLLAGGHNEQFF.

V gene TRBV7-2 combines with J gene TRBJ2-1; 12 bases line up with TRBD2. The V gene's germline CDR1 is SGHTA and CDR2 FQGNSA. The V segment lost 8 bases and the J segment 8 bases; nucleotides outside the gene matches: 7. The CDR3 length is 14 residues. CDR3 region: CASELAGGLYEQFF. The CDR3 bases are TGTGCCAGCGAGCTAGCGGGGGGGCTCTATGAGCAGTTCTTC. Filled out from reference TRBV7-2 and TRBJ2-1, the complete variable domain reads GAGVSQSPSNKVTEKGKDVELRCDPISGHTALYWYRQSLGQGLEFLIYFQGNSAPDKSGLPSDRFSAERTGGSVSTLTIQRTQQEDSAVYLCASELAGGLYEQFFGPGTRLTVL.

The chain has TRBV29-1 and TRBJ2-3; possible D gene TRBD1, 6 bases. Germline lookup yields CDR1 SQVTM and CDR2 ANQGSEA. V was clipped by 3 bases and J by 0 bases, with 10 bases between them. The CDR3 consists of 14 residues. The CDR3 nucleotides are TGCAGCGTTGAGGACAGTTTCAGCACAGATACGCAGTATTTT. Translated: CSVEDSFSTDTQYF.

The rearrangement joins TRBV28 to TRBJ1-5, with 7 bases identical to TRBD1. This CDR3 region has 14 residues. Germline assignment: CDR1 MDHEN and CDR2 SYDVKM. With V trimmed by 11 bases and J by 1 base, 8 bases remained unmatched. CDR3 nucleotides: TGTGCCGGGACCCAGGGGGGAAGCAATCAGCCCCAGCATTTT. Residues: CAGTQGGSNQPQHF.

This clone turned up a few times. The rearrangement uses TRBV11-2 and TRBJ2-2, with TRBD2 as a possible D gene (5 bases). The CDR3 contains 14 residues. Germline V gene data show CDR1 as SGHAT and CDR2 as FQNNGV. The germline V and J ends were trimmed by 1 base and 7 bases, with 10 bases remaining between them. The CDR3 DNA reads TGTGCCAGCAGCTTAGGAGAGGGTCGCGGGGAGCTGTTTTTT. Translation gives CASSLGEGRGELFF. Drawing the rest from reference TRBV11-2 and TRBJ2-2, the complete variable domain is EAGVAQSPRYKIIEKRQSVAFWCNPISGHATLYWYQQILGQGPKLLIQFQNNGVVDDSQLPKDRFSAERLKGVDSTLKIQPAKLEDSAVYLCASSLGEGRGELFFGEGSRLTVL.

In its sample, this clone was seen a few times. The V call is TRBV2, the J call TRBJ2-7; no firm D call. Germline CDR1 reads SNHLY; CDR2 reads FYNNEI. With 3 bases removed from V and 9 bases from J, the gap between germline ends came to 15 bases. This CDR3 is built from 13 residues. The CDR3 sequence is CASSDEYFSRQYF. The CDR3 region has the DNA TGTGCCAGCAGTGATGAATACTTTTCAAGGCAGTACTTC.

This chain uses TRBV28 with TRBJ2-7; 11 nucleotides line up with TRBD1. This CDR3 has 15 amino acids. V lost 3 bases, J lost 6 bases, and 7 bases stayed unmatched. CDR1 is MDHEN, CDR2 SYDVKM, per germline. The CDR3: CASSFLGTGGIEQYF. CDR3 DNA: TGTGCCAGCAGTTTTCTGGGGACAGGGGGTATCGAGCAGTACTTC.